This T cell receptor beta chain was sequenced during a study of T-cell memory formation after mild COVID-19. Whole-study context: Clusters were largely donor specific.

Each CDR3 protein gets one entry after TCRdb re-called the 5' RACE reads with MiXCR. This repertoire shows around 430,000 distinct CDR3 sequences, roughly 15% found once; its top ten account for 20% to 25%. Material: PBMCs or a T cell subset sorted from them (not recorded which). The sequence was obtained from a man younger than 30 who had mild COVID-19 (a few samples of this study predate the infection). Cell type and time point are not known.

CDR3 sequence: CASSLRTGYDEQYF. The CDR3, as DNA: TGTGCCAGCAGCTTGAGGACAGGGTATGACGAGCAGTACTTC. The chain joins TRBV7-2 to TRBJ2-7; TRBD1 matches at 8 bases. The CDR3 covers 14 residues. Germline V gene lookup returns CDR1 SGHTA and CDR2 FQGNSA. V was clipped by 3 bases and J by 5 bases; unmatched bases: 6.